This TCR beta chain is drawn from a study of post-analysis software for immune sequencing data. Notes on the study in general: Relative to controls, patients with multiple sclerosis showed significantly lower normalized Chao1 diversity.

Sequencing libraries made from TCR beta cDNA carried unique molecular identifiers. TCRdb ran MiXCR on the PCR reads and lists one entry per CDR3 protein. The repertoire holds some 690,000 distinct CDR3 sequences, with 59% as singletons. Of note for this clonotype: Its target is not known.

Sequenced input: blood. This receptor was identified in a girl aged 2-9 years with multiple sclerosis.

The CDR3 DNA sequence: TGTGCCAGCAGCCACCCCAGCGGTAGTGAGCAGTTCTTC. Translation gives CASSHPSGSEQFF. This sequence joins TRBV7-9 and TRBJ2-1; a possible D gene is TRBD2 (5 bases). The CDR3 has 13 residues. The germline V gene has CDR1 SEHNR and CDR2 FQNEAQ (reference sequence). The V and J ends lost 5 bases and 9 bases respectively, with 14 bases between them.